The 28 T cell receptor beta chains below come from one sample, sequenced in a study of blood T cell repertoires in COVID-19. Using immunoSEQ multiplex PCR, the repertoire was profiled, and TCRdb retains in-frame clones only, with some absent. This sample has 150,000 to 200,000 clones; about 80% occur once, and the top ten carry approximately 6.9%. Sequencing input: peripheral blood. Receptor source: a human donor with acute or convalescent COVID-19. The donor label of this sample is uncertain.

The V and J genes are TRBV30 and TRBJ1-2; D possibly corresponds to TRBD1 (5 bases). The CDR3 consists of 17 residues. Germline loops: CDR1 GTSNPN, CDR2 SVGIG (reference sequence). V lost 3 bases and J 4 bases, leaving 24 bases between the germline ends. The CDR3 nucleotides read TGTGCCTGGAGGGATCCGGGACTCCTAAGGAGGGGCTATGGCTACACCTTC. Residues: CAWRDPGLLRRGYGYTF.

As DNA, the CDR3 is TGTGCCAGCAGCTTAATTGGCGGGAGCCAAGAGACCCAGTACTTC. The encoded protein is CASSLIGGSQETQYF. The chain is built from TRBV7-3 and TRBJ2-5; 7 nucleotides line up with TRBD2. The CDR3 contains 15 residues. Germline values: CDR1 SGHTA, CDR2 FQGTGA. V lost 1 base to trimming and J lost 1 base; unmatched junction nucleotides: 3. The variable domain in full, completed from reference TRBV7-3 and TRBJ2-5, reads GAGVSQTPSNKVTEKGKYVELRCDPISGHTALYWYRQSLGQGPEFLIYFQGTGAADDSGLPNDRFFAVRPEGSVSTLKIQRTERGDSAVYLCASSLIGGSQETQYFGPGTRLLVL.

This clone was seen a handful of times. The rearrangement joins TRBV27 to TRBJ1-5, with a possible D match to TRBD1 (6 bases). Germline-derived CDR1 and CDR2 are MNHEY and SMNVEV (reference sequence). V lost 2 bases and J 2 bases, leaving 13 bases between the germline ends. The CDR3 is made up of 16 amino acids. The CDR3 DNA is TGTGCCAGCAGTTTAAGGGGGAGTGTGGGCAATCAGCCCCAGCATTTT. This codes for CASSLRGSVGNQPQHF.

The rearrangement joins TRBV10-3 to TRBJ1-1; D is undetermined. CDR1 ENHRY and CDR2 SYGVKD come from the germline V gene. CDR3 length equals 12 residues. V lost 0 bases and J 5 bases, leaving 4 bases between the germline ends. The DNA of the CDR3 is TGTGCCATCAGTGAGTCATCGACTGAAGCTTTCTTT. Its translation: CAISESSTEAFF.

V usage is TRBV21-1 and J usage is TRBJ1-4; the table calls TRBD1, which could not be checked here. TRBV21-1 is flagged as a pseudogene. This CDR3 has 15 amino acids. CDR3 coding DNA: TGTGCCAGCAGCACTTCGGGACACAGTAATGAAAAACTGTTTTTT. It codes for CASSTSGHSNEKLFF.

The chain has TRBV24-1 and TRBJ1-2; 11 bases align to TRBD1. The CDR3 is made up of 17 amino acids. Trimming at V came to 3 bases and at J to 4 bases, leaving 9 bases not matched to a gene. Germline-derived CDR1 and CDR2 are KGHDR and SFDVKD. CDR3 in amino acids: CATSDPYGTGGIYGYTF. The CDR3 nucleotides read TGTGCCACCAGTGATCCTTACGGGACAGGGGGGATCTATGGCTACACCTTC.

The chain recombines TRBV5-1 with TRBJ1-1; tentative D call: TRBD1 (6 bases). The CDR3 is 15 amino acids. The germline V gene has CDR1 SGHRS and CDR2 YFSETQ. V was clipped by 0 bases and J by 4 bases, with 13 bases between them. The CDR3 bases are TGCGCCAGCAGCTTGGATGGACAGACGACCACTGAAGCTTTCTTT. Translating gives CASSLDGQTTTEAFF.

The V and J genes are TRBV9 and TRBJ2-2; 11 bases map to TRBD2. CDR3 length: 16 residues. The V and J ends lost 3 bases and 4 bases, in that order; junction bases with no gene match: 5. From germline, CDR1 is SGDLS and CDR2 YYNGEE. The CDR3: CASSEGLAELTGELFF. The CDR3 coding sequence is TGTGCCAGCAGCGAGGGACTAGCGGAGCTCACCGGGGAGCTGTTTTTT.

In its sample, this clone was seen once. The chain employs TRBV25-1 and TRBJ2-7; TRBD2 matches at 8 bases. V shed 4 bases and J 3 bases; nucleotides not matched to a gene: 8. Germline values: CDR1 MGHDK, CDR2 SYGVNS. The CDR3 is made up of 15 amino acids. This CDR3 is CASSGGLANLYEQYF. Written as DNA, the CDR3 is TGTGCCAGCAGTGGAGGACTAGCCAATCTCTACGAGCAGTACTTC.

J is TRBJ2-7 and V is TRBV7-2; unclear D gene. The V end was cut by 1 base, the J end by 3 bases, with 19 bases between. The germline gives CDR1 SGHTA, CDR2 FQGNSA. CDR3 length: 17 residues. The CDR3: CASSLGSVSLTGYEQYF. CDR3 DNA: TGTGCCAGCAGCTTAGGGTCAGTTTCTCTGACTGGCTACGAGCAGTACTTC.

J is TRBJ2-3 and V is TRBV2; 12 nucleotides match TRBD2. CDR3 length: 16 residues. Germline CDR1 reads SNHLY; CDR2 reads FYNNEI. V was pared by 5 bases and J by 1 base, with 4 bases of the junction left unmatched. The CDR3 loop is CASSQRLAGGTDTQYF. For the CDR3, the DNA is TGTGCCAGCAGTCAGAGACTAGCGGGAGGCACAGATACGCAGTATTTT.

The rearrangement uses TRBV30 and TRBJ2-7; D might be TRBD2 (6 bases). CDR3 size: 14 residues. CDR1 GTSNPN and CDR2 SVGIG come from the germline V gene (reference sequence). Trimming cost V 5 bases and J 7 bases, with 21 bases left between them. In DNA form, the CDR3 reads TGTGCCTGGGCAGGCGGGGTGGGGGTTGGGGAGCAGTACTTC. Translated: CAWAGGVGVGEQYF.

This chain connects TRBV21-1 to TRBJ2-7; TRBD1 is taken as the D call from the table, unchecked against the DNA. TRBV21-1 is classified as a pseudogene. This CDR3 is 16 amino acids long. The CDR3 nucleotides read TGTGCCAGCCGAGCAAGATTGGGACACTTCTCCTACGAGCAGTACTTC. This encodes CASRARLGHFSYEQYF.

This clone was counted once. V is TRBV5-1 and J is TRBJ1-2; D remains unclear. With 5 bases removed from V and 7 bases from J, the gap between germline ends came to 15 bases. This CDR3 comprises 13 residues. Germline CDR1 reads SGHRS; CDR2 reads YFSETQ. The CDR3 nucleotides read TGCGCCAGCAGTCTAGGCGGGTCAACTGGCTACACCTTC. Its translation: CASSLGGSTGYTF.

V and J are TRBV5-1 and TRBJ2-3; D remains ambiguous. There are 14 residues in the CDR3. Germline CDR1 is SGHRS and CDR2 is YFSETQ. V gave up 0 bases and J gave up 0 bases, with 5 bases separating them. The CDR3 DNA reads TGCGCCAGCAGCTTGGCGACTAGCACAGATACGCAGTATTTT. Amino acids: CASSLATSTDTQYF.

The J gene is TRBJ2-2, the V gene TRBV9; the match to TRBD1 covers 7 bases. V dropped 4 bases and J dropped 4; count of bases not matched to a gene: 4. Looked up from germline, CDR1 is SGDLS and CDR2 is YYNGEE. The CDR3 has 14 residues. CDR3 in DNA: TGTGCCAGCAGCCAGACAGGGATCACCGGGGAGCTGTTTTTT. This encodes CASSQTGITGELFF.

The CDR3 protein is CASSWEGRVGLREQYF. In DNA form, the CDR3 reads TGTGCCAGCAGTTGGGAGGGGCGAGTGGGCCTCCGCGAGCAGTACTTC. The chain joins TRBV28 to TRBJ2-7; 7 nucleotides align to TRBD2. J gave up 6 bases and V 4 bases, and 15 bases lay outside the gene matches. This CDR3 has 16 amino acids. Per the germline V gene, CDR1 is MDHEN and CDR2 is SYDVKM.

This rearrangement joins TRBV10-3 to TRBJ1-2; weak D call: TRBD1 (6 bases). V was clipped by 6 bases and J by 5 bases, with 10 bases between them. The CDR3 sequence is 12 residues long. Germline assignment: CDR1 ENHRY and CDR2 SYGVKD. CDR3 residues: CAISPGQYGYTF. The DNA for the CDR3 is TGTGCCATCAGCCCGGGACAATATGGCTACACCTTC.

This clone was detected once. V gene TRBV24-1 combines with J gene TRBJ1-4; possible D gene TRBD1, 5 bases. V was clipped by 0 bases and J by 7 bases, with 14 bases between them. The V gene's germline CDR1 is KGHDR and CDR2 SFDVKD. The CDR3 length is 16 residues. The CDR3: CATSDLHKRGREKLFF. The CDR3 region has the DNA TGTGCCACCAGTGATTTGCATAAAAGGGGTCGTGAAAAACTGTTTTTT.

V usage is TRBV29-1 and J usage is TRBJ2-5; D unresolved. Germline V lookup: CDR1 SQVTM, CDR2 ANQGSEA. This CDR3 is 12 amino acids long. Trimming cost V 3 bases and J 4 bases, with 9 bases left between them. In DNA, the CDR3 is TGCAGCGTTGAGAAGAGTGTAGAGACCCAGTACTTC. The encoded protein is CSVEKSVETQYF.

This chain joins TRBV28 and TRBJ1-2; 7 nucleotides agree with TRBD1. Germline V gene sequence: CDR1 MDHEN, CDR2 SYDVKM. CDR3 length equals 15 residues. After removal of 3 bases from V and 4 bases from J, the junction contained 8 bases not matched to a gene. The CDR3 nucleotides are TGTGCCAGCAGTTTGGGGCAGGGGGAAATCTATGGCTACACCTTC. Its translation is CASSLGQGEIYGYTF.

The chain joins TRBV10-3 to TRBJ2-6; D remains ambiguous. The CDR3 is made up of 14 amino acids. Germline lookup yields CDR1 ENHRY and CDR2 SYGVKD. The germline V and J ends were trimmed by 8 bases and 1 base, with 9 bases remaining between them. The CDR3 coding sequence is TGTGCCATCGGGCACGAGTCTGGGGCCAACGTCCTGACTTTC. This translates into CAIGHESGANVLTF.

This clone was found once. The rearrangement links TRBV7-8 to TRBJ1-2; D might be TRBD1 (6 bases). The V end was cut by 2 bases, the J end by 5 bases, with 18 bases between. Germline V gene data show CDR1 as SGHVS and CDR2 as FQNEAQ. The CDR3 spans 16 residues. In DNA, the CDR3 is TGTGCCAGCAGCTTATTATTTACGGGGGGCGATTATGGCTACACCTTC. This encodes CASSLLFTGGDYGYTF.

CDR3 loop: CASSSGTAANTIYF. CDR3 nucleotide sequence: TGTGCCAGTAGTTCCGGGACAGCAGCGAACACCATATATTTT. This chain links TRBV19 with TRBJ1-3; TRBD1 matches at 7 bases. This CDR3 spans 14 amino acids. Trimming at V came to 5 bases and at J to 7 bases, leaving 8 bases not matched to a gene. Germline V lookup: CDR1 LNHDA, CDR2 SQIVND (reference sequence).

The V call is TRBV5-1, the J call TRBJ1-6; no clear D. The CDR3 is made up of 15 amino acids. Looked up from germline, CDR1 is SGHRS and CDR2 is YFSETQ. V was shortened by 0 bases and J by 9 bases, with 13 bases between the two germline ends. CDR3 DNA: TGCGCCAGCAGCTTGGCCGGGATTAGCGGTTCACCCCTCCACTTT. Its protein is CASSLAGISGSPLHF.

This chain uses TRBV2 with TRBJ1-2; D unresolved. Germline V gene sequence: CDR1 SNHLY, CDR2 FYNNEI. This CDR3 has 13 amino acids. V gave up 6 bases and J gave up 4 bases, with 12 bases separating them. CDR3 DNA sequence: TGTGCCAGCAGAGCCGACGGAGCCTATGGCTACACCTTC. Its translation: CASRADGAYGYTF.

This clone was counted at least ten times. The genes are TRBV28 and TRBJ1-5, with 9 positions matching TRBD1. V lost 2 bases and J lost 7; bases outside the gene matches: 3. CDR1 is MDHEN and CDR2 is SYDVKM in the germline V gene. The CDR3 has 14 residues. The CDR3 is CASSLEGQGQPQHF. The CDR3 DNA follows: TGTGCCAGCAGTTTAGAGGGACAGGGACAGCCCCAGCATTTT.

This chain connects TRBV6-5 to TRBJ2-2, with 8 bases that match TRBD1. Germline CDR1 is MNHEY and CDR2 is SVGAGI. V shed 5 bases and J 4 bases; nucleotides not matched to a gene: 6. The CDR3 is 15 amino acids. The CDR3 loop reads CASSPDRGPTGELFF. The CDR3 DNA is TGTGCCAGCAGTCCTGACAGGGGTCCCACCGGGGAGCTGTTTTTT.